One sample yielded the 16 T cell receptor beta chains listed below, sequenced in a study of blood T cell repertoires in COVID-19. The protocol was immunoSEQ multiplex PCR, while the TCRdb copy is restricted to in-frame clones and leaves out a portion. This sample has over 200,000 clones; 83% occur once, and the top ten carry about 1.3%. Sequences were obtained from peripheral blood. The receptors here all came from a woman aged 30 to 39 with COVID-19, enrolled during active disease.

This clone showed up just once. For the CDR3, the DNA is TGTGCCAGCAGCGCCAGGGGGCCATTAAACATTCAGTACTTC. This sequence encodes CASSARGPLNIQYF. The chain is built from TRBV5-6 and TRBJ2-4; 8 bases are shared with TRBD1. Per germline, CDR1 SGHDT and CDR2 YYEEEE. J lost 6 bases, V lost 4 bases, and 6 bases had no gene match. There are 14 residues in the CDR3.

This clone was detected ten times or more. V is TRBV27 and J is TRBJ2-1; 8 bases fit TRBD2. The CDR3 loop spans 16 amino acids. V shed 6 bases, J shed 1 base, and the junction held 8 bases outside the gene matches. Per the germline V gene, CDR1 is MNHEY and CDR2 is SMNVEV (reference sequence). The CDR3 coding sequence is TGTGCCAGCAGGCACACTAGCGGTCAATCCTACAATGAGCAGTTCTTC. Amino acids: CASRHTSGQSYNEQFF.

In DNA, the CDR3 is TGTGCCACCAGTGAACCCCTAGCGGGGGCCGGGGAGCTGTTTTTT. The encoded protein is CATSEPLAGAGELFF. V gene TRBV24-1 combines with J gene TRBJ2-2, with TRBD2 matching 10 bases. CDR3 length equals 15 residues. With 4 bases clipped from V and 6 bases from J, the junction kept 4 bases outside the gene matches. Germline CDR1 and CDR2: KGHDR and SFDVKD.

The chain uses TRBV5-8 and TRBJ1-2; no firm D call. The CDR3 loop spans 12 amino acids. Germline CDR1 is SGHTS and CDR2 is YDEGEE. The V end lost 4 bases, the J end lost 14 bases, and 18 bases lay between the germline ends. CDR3 sequence (DNA): TGTGCCAGCAGCACCGGAGCCAGCGGCTCAACCTTC. Its translation: CASSTGASGSTF.

This chain connects TRBV5-1 to TRBJ1-1; 7 nucleotides line up with TRBD1. J lost 1 base, V lost 2 bases, and 2 bases had no gene match. This CDR3 is 14 amino acids long. Germline loops: CDR1 SGHRS, CDR2 YFSETQ. The CDR3: CASSLQGRNTEAFF. The CDR3, as DNA: TGCGCCAGCAGCTTACAGGGGAGGAACACTGAAGCTTTCTTT. Using reference TRBV5-1 and TRBJ1-1 for the parts outside the CDR3, the full variable domain is KAGVTQTPRYLIKTRGQQVTLSCSPISGHRSVSWYQQTPGQGLQFLFEYFSETQRNKGNFPGRFSGRQFSNSRSEMNVSTLELGDSALYLCASSLQGRNTEAFFGQGTRLTVV.

The chain joins TRBV2 to TRBJ1-2; 8 nucleotides align to TRBD1. The CDR3 extends over 14 amino acids. From germline, CDR1 is SNHLY and CDR2 FYNNEI. J lost 0 bases, V lost 6 bases, and 3 bases had no gene match. In DNA, the CDR3 is TGTGCCAGCAGGGGACAGGCCTCTAACTATGGCTACACCTTC. Translated: CASRGQASNYGYTF.

The chain joins TRBV6-6 to TRBJ1-5; tentative D call: TRBD1 (5 bases). V was clipped by 2 bases and J by 8 bases, with 13 bases between them. This CDR3 spans 14 amino acids. CDR1 is MNHNY, CDR2 SVGAGI, per germline (reference sequence). This chain's CDR3 is CASSYHGPGEPQHF. DNA of the CDR3: TGTGCCAGCAGTTACCACGGGCCGGGGGAGCCCCAGCATTTT.

The chain uses TRBV24-1 and TRBJ2-1; 7 positions match TRBD1. The CDR3 runs to 17 residues. With V trimmed by 3 bases and J by 0 bases, 7 bases remained unmatched. Germline V gene lookup returns CDR1 KGHDR and CDR2 SFDVKD. CDR3 DNA: TGTGCCACCAGTGATACGGGACAGCCAAGCTCCTACAATGAGCAGTTCTTC. Amino acid sequence: CATSDTGQPSSYNEQFF.

The rearrangement uses TRBV7-9 and TRBJ2-7; 7 nucleotides match TRBD1. Germline V gene data show CDR1 as SEHNR and CDR2 as FQNEAQ (reference sequence). V lost 5 bases and J lost 2; bases outside the gene matches: 3. The CDR3 contains 13 residues. CDR3 coding DNA: TGTGCCAGCAGCCATACAGGGGCCTACGAGCAGTACTTC. It codes for CASSHTGAYEQYF.

This clone has just one count. Different DNA sequences within this sample yield the same CDR3. Here the CDR3 DNA reads TGTGCCAGCAGCTCTTCCGGGACAGGGGCCTATGGCTACACCTTC. This translates into CASSSSGTGAYGYTF. The chain combines TRBV7-2 with TRBJ1-2; 10 positions match TRBD1. The V and J ends lost 4 bases and 4 bases, in that order; junction bases with no gene match: 6. The CDR3 length is 15 residues. CDR1 is SGHTA and CDR2 is FQGNSA in the germline V gene.

J is TRBJ2-5 and V is TRBV5-6, with TRBD2 matching 12 bases. The CDR3 is made up of 15 amino acids. CDR1 SGHDT and CDR2 YYEEEE come from the germline V gene. After removal of 1 base from V and 5 bases from J, the junction contained 3 bases not matched to a gene. CDR3 coding DNA: TGTGCCAGCAGCTTGAGGCTAGCGGGAGGGGAGACCCAGTACTTC. It yields the protein CASSLRLAGGETQYF.

The chain recombines TRBV27 with TRBJ2-5; TRBD2 matches 9 bases. V shed 1 base, J shed 4 bases, and the junction held 10 bases outside the gene matches. CDR1 is MNHEY and CDR2 is SMNVEV in the germline V gene (reference sequence). This CDR3 is built from 17 residues. The CDR3 DNA reads TGTGCCAGCAGTTTATGGGGAGCGGGAGGCCTAAGAGAGACCCAGTACTTC. It yields the protein CASSLWGAGGLRETQYF.

The chain carries TRBV7-2 and TRBJ2-3, with D maybe TRBD2 (5 bases). Germline-derived CDR1 and CDR2 are SGHTA and FQGNSA. CDR3 length: 13 residues. V dropped 3 bases and J dropped 6 bases, with 10 bases sitting between them. The CDR3 coding sequence is TGTGCCAGCAGCTTCGGGGAAATGGATACGCAGTATTTT. This codes for CASSFGEMDTQYF.

The genes are TRBV4-1 and TRBJ2-7; D possibly corresponds to TRBD2 (6 bases). The V end lost 0 bases, the J end lost 1 base, and 10 bases lay between the germline ends. The CDR3 has 15 residues. Looked up from germline, CDR1 is MGHRA and CDR2 is YSYEKL. The CDR3 reads CASSQEGGLSYEQYF. The DNA for the CDR3 is TGCGCCAGCAGCCAAGAAGGAGGGTTGTCCTACGAGCAGTACTTC.

The chain combines TRBV9 with TRBJ2-3; 7 bases are a match to TRBD1. Germline V gene sequence: CDR1 SGDLS, CDR2 YYNGEE. Losses at the gene ends were 0 bases for V and 1 base for J; bases not matched to a gene: 2. This CDR3 spans 15 amino acids. The CDR3 coding sequence is TGTGCCAGCAGCGTAGAGGGGGCCCGCACAGATACGCAGTATTTT. The encoded protein is CASSVEGARTDTQYF.

The chain carries TRBV5-1 and TRBJ2-3; 13 bases agree with TRBD2. Germline V gene sequence: CDR1 SGHRS, CDR2 YFSETQ. Trimming took 1 base from V and 1 from J; bases not matched to a gene: 3. CDR3 length: 17 residues. The CDR3 region is CASSLWTSGGRTDTQYF. In DNA form, the CDR3 reads TGCGCCAGCAGCTTGTGGACTAGCGGGGGTCGCACAGATACGCAGTATTTT.